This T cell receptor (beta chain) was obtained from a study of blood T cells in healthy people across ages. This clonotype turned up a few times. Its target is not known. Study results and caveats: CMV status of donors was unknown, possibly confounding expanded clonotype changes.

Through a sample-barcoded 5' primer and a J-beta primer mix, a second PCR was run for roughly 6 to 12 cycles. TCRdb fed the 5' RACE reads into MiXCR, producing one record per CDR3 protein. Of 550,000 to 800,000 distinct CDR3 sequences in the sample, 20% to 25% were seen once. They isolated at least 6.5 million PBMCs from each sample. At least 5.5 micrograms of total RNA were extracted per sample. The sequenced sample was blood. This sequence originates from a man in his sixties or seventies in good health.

This chain's CDR3 is CASSESPYGTDTQYF. CDR3 coding DNA: TGTGCCAGCAGCGAGTCCCCTTATGGCACAGATACGCAGTATTTT. The chain combines TRBV9 with TRBJ2-3; no clear D. From germline, CDR1 is SGDLS and CDR2 YYNGEE. Trimming took off 3 bases at V and 1 base at J, with 12 bases between the two ends. The CDR3 is made up of 15 amino acids.